The entry below gives a single TCR beta chain sequence along with its context. These data are taken from a study of technical replicates of blood from a handful of donors. Here immunoSEQ multiplex PCR was the method, and the copy in TCRdb shows in-frame clones only, minus some. Here the sample spans roughly 68,000 clones, 92% being singletons. The receptor's source is a human donor in good health. What was sequenced was T cells isolated from PBMCs.

DNA for the CDR3: TGTGCCAGCAGTTACTCCCGTTTAATGTTGGAAAAACTGTTTTTT. This gives the protein CASSYSRLMLEKLFF. This rearrangement joins TRBV6-5 to TRBJ1-4; D unclear. The germline gives CDR1 MNHEY, CDR2 SVGAGI. Trimming pared 0 bases from V and 8 bases from J, leaving 13 bases between. This CDR3 region has 15 residues.